The 10 T cell receptor beta chains reported below all come from one sample, sequenced in a study of CD8 T cells in Susac syndrome (dated by TCRdb to the late 2010s). The library was built by means of the immunoSEQ multiplex PCR assay. RNA was extracted using the RNeasy kit, and about 0.5 to 1 microgram was reverse transcribed with random hexamers. TCRdb trimmed public reads at Q25 via fastp, called clones via MiXCR and kept in-frame beta chains. Identical CDR3 proteins give one entry, which carries the most common genes and DNA. The sample data list 150,000 or so distinct CDR3 sequences, and over 90% of these were observed just once. The ten most abundant clones make up 0.14% of the sample. The sample consisted of CD4+ T cells from PBMCs. The receptor source for this set is a human donor with Susac syndrome.

This clonotype was observed a single time. This chain joins TRBV29-1 and TRBJ2-3; D may be TRBD1 or TRBD2 (5 bases each). CDR1 and CDR2 (germline): SQVTM, ANQGSEA. With 6 bases removed from V and 1 base from J, the gap between germline ends came to 8 bases. The CDR3 covers 12 residues. The CDR3 DNA is TGCAGCGTGGGGGTAGGCACAGATACGCAGTATTTT. Protein product: CSVGVGTDTQYF.

This clonotype occurred once. The V gene is TRBV29-1, the J gene TRBJ2-7, with a tentative D call TRBD1 (6 bases). This CDR3 comprises 12 residues. CDR1 SQVTM and CDR2 ANQGSEA come from the germline V gene. With 6 bases removed from V and 0 bases from J, the gap between germline ends came to 9 bases. As DNA, the CDR3 is TGCAGCGTCGGGACATACTCCTACGAGCAGTACTTC. Encoded protein: CSVGTYSYEQYF.

The chain combines TRBV5-1 with TRBJ2-7; D possibly uses TRBD1 or TRBD2 (5 bases each). V was cut by 0 bases and J by 0 bases, with 7 bases left in between. Germline-derived CDR1 and CDR2 are SGHRS and YFSETQ. The CDR3 runs 14 residues. The CDR3 DNA reads as TGCGCCAGCAGCTTGGAGGGGAGCTCCTACGAGCAGTACTTC. Its translation is CASSLEGSSYEQYF.

The CDR3 protein is CASSRWGQVDYEQYF. The CDR3 bases are TGTGCCAGCAGCCGCTGGGGACAGGTCGACTACGAGCAGTACTTC. The V call is TRBV7-2, the J call TRBJ2-7; 8 bases fit TRBD1. The germline gives CDR1 SGHTA, CDR2 FQGNSA. Trimming cost V 5 bases and J 3 bases; bases outside gene matches: 9. The CDR3 spans 15 residues.

The J gene is TRBJ2-3, the V gene TRBV11-1, with 12 bases matching TRBD2. From germline, CDR1 is SGHAT and CDR2 FQDESV (reference sequence). V was clipped by 1 base and J by 4 bases; unmatched bases: 9. The CDR3 spans 18 residues. DNA for the CDR3: TGTGCCAGCAGCTTAGGCCGGACTAGCGGGGACGCTGCAGATACGCAGTATTTT. It specifies CASSLGRTSGDAADTQYF.

This clonotype was observed a single time. V gene TRBV24-1 combines with J gene TRBJ2-4; weak D call: TRBD2 (5 bases). Germline loops: CDR1 KGHDR, CDR2 SFDVKD. Trimming pared 3 bases from V and 0 bases from J, leaving 11 bases between. This CDR3 region has 16 residues. The CDR3, as DNA: TGTGCCACCAGTGATGGACGGGAACTAGCCAAAAACATTCAGTACTTC. This codes for CATSDGRELAKNIQYF.

CDR3 sequence reads: CASSKPTLTVDYGYTF. CDR3 bases: TGTGCCAGCAGCAAACCTACTTTAACAGTCGACTATGGCTACACCTTC. The rearrangement joins TRBV12-3 or TRBV12-4 to TRBJ1-2; no reliable D call. Between the trimmed V and J ends, which lost 6 bases and 3 bases, there was a span of 20 bases. The CDR3 has 16 residues.

V usage is TRBV20-1 and J usage is TRBJ2-5; tentatively, D is TRBD1 (5 bases). Germline V gene lookup returns CDR1 DFQATT and CDR2 SNEGSKA (reference sequence). This CDR3 contains 11 residues. V gave up 3 bases and J gave up 3 bases, with 5 bases separating them. The CDR3 DNA is TGCAGTGCTAGGACAGAAGAGACCCAGTACTTC. Its translation: CSARTEETQYF.

This clonotype was seen only once. The chain is built from TRBV4-1 and TRBJ2-7, with TRBD2 identical over 8 bases. The CDR3 has 15 amino acids. V dropped 4 bases and J dropped 4; count of bases not matched to a gene: 9. In germline, CDR1 is MGHRA, CDR2 YSYEKL. The DNA of the CDR3 is TGCGCCAGCAGCCTCATAGCGGGAAGTGGGTACGAGCAGTACTTC. It translates to CASSLIAGSGYEQYF.

V gene TRBV18 combines with J gene TRBJ2-7, with D uncertain. From germline, CDR1 is KGHSH and CDR2 LQKENI. The length of the CDR3 is 13 residues. V lost 6 bases to trimming and J lost 3 bases, with 12 bases between them. The CDR3 region has the DNA TGTGCCAGCTCTCAAACCCAGAACTACGAGCAGTACTTC. This sequence encodes CASSQTQNYEQYF.